The clone carrying this T cell receptor (beta chain) has ten or more counts. Its target is unknown. The entry originates in a study of T cells after posttransplantation cyclophosphamide. Study conclusions and caveats: Later post-transplant blood repertoires were often dominated by donor CD8+ memory clones.

Using immunoSEQ multiplex PCR, the repertoire was profiled, and TCRdb retains in-frame clones only, with some absent. The sample contains roughly 49,000 clones, none of them singletons. The CDR3 covers 13 residues. Trimming removed 4 bases at V and 2 bases at J, with 5 bases between. Germline CDR1 and CDR2: MNHEY and SMNVEV (reference sequence). The related graft donor's blood sample was taken on the day of bone marrow donation. This TCR was sampled from a man in his forties or fifties in good health, CMV-negative, and a related stem cell transplant donor. This rearrangement joins TRBV27 to TRBJ2-2; unclear D gene. Source material: PBMCs. The CDR3 region has the DNA TGTGCCAGCAGTTCCAGTAACACCGGGGAGCTGTTTTTT. It yields the protein CASSSSNTGELFF.